This TCR beta chain was sequenced for a study of intratumoral heterogeneity in liver cancer. Clones were sequenced by immunoSEQ multiplex PCR, and TCRdb holds only the in-frame ones, with some missing. This sample yields some 5,000 clones, of which approximately 73% are seen a single time; 22% belongs to the top ten. This CDR3 spans 15 amino acids. The V end was cut by 0 bases, the J end by 2 bases, with 8 bases between. In germline, CDR1 is LGHNA, CDR2 YNFKEQ. Before surgical resection, these early-stage hepatocellular carcinoma patients received no treatment. By its share, this clone is large. This receptor was obtained from a man aged 65 to 85 with hepatocellular carcinoma. Sample: tumor-adjacent normal tissue, taken before any cancer treatment. This chain uses TRBV4-2 with TRBJ1-5, with a possible D match to TRBD1 (5 bases). For the CDR3, the DNA is TGTGCCAGCAGCCAAGAGAGGGGAGGCAATCAGCCCCAGCATTTT. Translated, it gives CASSQERGGNQPQHF.